Listed here are 30 T cell receptor beta chains from one sample, sequenced in a study of regulatory T cells in long-lasting Graves disease. Arm-PCR of CDR3 regions and iRepertoire HTBI primers were the basis on which TCR beta libraries were built. One entry per CDR3 protein, called by TCRdb with MiXCR from the multiplex PCR reads. Here the sample spans roughly 440,000 distinct CDR3 sequences, around 15% being singletons. As for time point: newly diagnosed GD, antithyroid drugs for less than 3 months. PBMCs were the source of the RNA used for TCR sequencing. The same sample was also studied in work on T cells in Graves' hyperthyroidism and ophthalmopathy.

The specimen was peripheral blood mononuclear cells (PBMCs), collected at new diagnosis, from a patient treated with antithyroid drugs. These receptors were obtained from a woman younger than 30 with Graves disease.

This clonotype has at least ten counts. The V and J genes are TRBV24-1 and TRBJ2-5, with no clear D. The CDR3 contains 13 residues. Trimming left V 3 bases short and J 2 bases short, with 6 bases between. CDR1 and CDR2 (germline): KGHDR, SFDVKD. CDR3 sequence (DNA): TGTGCCACCAGTGATGATGGTCAAGAGACCCAGTACTTC. Its translation is CATSDDGQETQYF.

The rearrangement joins TRBV7-3 to TRBJ2-7; TRBD1 aligns across 9 bases. Unmatched junction bases numbered 7, after V lost 4 bases and J lost 6 bases. The CDR3 totals 14 residues. CDR1 is SGHTA and CDR2 is FQGTGA in the germline V gene. CDR3 bases: TGTGCCAGCAGCTCTACCGGGACAGGGACCGAGCAGTACTTC. Its translation is CASSSTGTGTEQYF.

This clonotype was detected many times. The rearrangement links TRBV20-1 to TRBJ1-1; no reliable D call. Germline V gene lookup returns CDR1 DFQATT and CDR2 SNEGSKA (reference sequence). The CDR3 is 15 amino acids. V shed 0 bases and J shed 3 bases, with 14 bases lying between them. The DNA of the CDR3 is TGCAGTGCTAGAGATATTAGGGATTTTGACACTGAAGCTTTCTTT. It encodes CSARDIRDFDTEAFF.

This clonotype qualifies as medium-sized (0.01 to 0.1%). V and J are TRBV3-1 and TRBJ1-5; D is ambiguous. V lost 1 base to trimming and J lost 1 base, with 8 bases between them. The CDR3 is 15 amino acids. CDR1 is LGHDT and CDR2 is YNNKEL in the germline V gene (reference sequence). CDR3 DNA sequence: TGTGCCAGCAGCCAAGGCGACCCGAGCAATCAGCCCCAGCATTTT. Its translation: CASSQGDPSNQPQHF. The full variable domain, its missing parts supplied by reference TRBV3-1 and TRBJ1-5, is DTAVSQTPKYLVTQMGNDKSIKCEQNLGHDTMYWYKQDSKKFLKIMFSYNNKELIINETVPNRFSPKSPDKAHLNLHINSLELGDSAVYFCASSQGDPSNQPQHFGDGTRLSIL.

This clonotype was counted ten times or more. J is TRBJ1-4 and V is TRBV28; possible D gene TRBD1, 6 bases. Per germline, CDR1 MDHEN and CDR2 SYDVKM. The CDR3 runs 16 residues. The V end lost 5 bases, the J end lost 7 bases, and 20 bases lay between the germline ends. CDR3 nucleotide sequence: TGTGCCAGCAGTCAAACATACAGGGCCGCGGTTGAAAAACTGTTTTTT. As protein: CASSQTYRAAVEKLFF.

This chain links TRBV27 with TRBJ1-5; D gene ambiguous. The CDR3 sequence is 15 residues long. V lost 2 bases to trimming and J lost 6 bases, with 14 bases between them. Germline V CDR1 and CDR2: MNHEY, SMNVEV (reference sequence). As DNA, the CDR3 is TGTGCCAGCAGTTTAGACCCCTACGCGGGTCAGCCCCAGCATTTT. Amino acids: CASSLDPYAGQPQHF.

The chain couples TRBV15 to TRBJ2-7, with 9 bases fitting TRBD1. Germline V gives CDR1 LNHNV, CDR2 YYDKDF (reference sequence). The CDR3 is made up of 14 amino acids. J gave up 6 bases and V 4 bases, and 7 bases lay outside the gene matches. The CDR3 nucleotides are TGTGCCACCAGCAAAAGGACAGGGGTTACCGAGCAGTACTTC. Translating gives CATSKRTGVTEQYF.

This clonotype was observed at least ten times. The V and J genes are TRBV6-5 and TRBJ2-7, with TRBD1 as a possible D gene (5 bases). The CDR3 covers 14 residues. Germline values: CDR1 MNHEY, CDR2 SVGAGI. V lost 4 bases, J lost 0 bases, and 10 bases lay in between. CDR3 DNA sequence: TGTGCCAGCAGTTTGACAGCCGACTCCTACGAGCAGTACTTC. This codes for CASSLTADSYEQYF.

This clonotype was observed many times. This chain joins TRBV11-2 and TRBJ1-2; D unclear. Germline-derived CDR1 and CDR2 are SGHAT and FQNNGV. This CDR3 spans 15 amino acids. Trimming removed 2 bases at V and 0 bases at J, with 10 bases between. This CDR3 reads CASSLSVEANYGYTF. The CDR3 DNA reads TGTGCCAGCAGCTTATCAGTGGAAGCTAACTATGGCTACACCTTC. Full variable domain (remainder filled in from reference TRBV11-2 and TRBJ1-2): EAGVAQSPRYKIIEKRQSVAFWCNPISGHATLYWYQQILGQGPKLLIQFQNNGVVDDSQLPKDRFSAERLKGVDSTLKIQPAKLEDSAVYLCASSLSVEANYGYTFGSGTRLTVV.

In this sample, this clonotype turned up many times. V gene TRBV11-2 combines with J gene TRBJ2-5, with a weak D call TRBD1 (7 bases). V was cut by 5 bases and J by 7 bases, with 20 bases left in between. The germline gives CDR1 SGHAT, CDR2 FQNNGV. This CDR3 has 15 amino acids. DNA of the CDR3: TGTGCCAGCAGCGCTCAGCAGGGGGGCAGGGGGACCCAGTACTTC. This translates into CASSAQQGGRGTQYF.

Here the CDR3 reads CASSHEARAPLNEQFF. Written as DNA, the CDR3 is TGTGCCAGCAGCCACGAAGCGAGAGCTCCCCTTAATGAGCAGTTCTTC. This chain links TRBV3-1 with TRBJ2-1; D gene ambiguous. Germline CDR1 is LGHDT and CDR2 is YNNKEL (reference sequence). V was shortened by 3 bases and J by 7 bases, with 19 bases between the two germline ends. This CDR3 contains 16 residues.

This clonotype appeared many times. As DNA, the CDR3 is TGTGCCAGCAGCCCACGGGTTGAGACCCAGTACTTC. Its protein is CASSPRVETQYF. This rearrangement joins TRBV11-1 to TRBJ2-5; no firm D call. CDR3 size: 12 residues. Germline assignment: CDR1 SGHAT and CDR2 FQDESV (reference sequence). The V gene lost 5 bases and the J gene lost 5 bases, with 9 bases spanning the gap.

This clonotype was counted a few times. The J gene is TRBJ1-1, the V gene TRBV19; D possibly corresponds to TRBD1 (5 bases). From germline, CDR1 is LNHDA and CDR2 SQIVND (reference sequence). V dropped 10 bases and J dropped 4 bases, with 16 bases sitting between them. The CDR3 totals 13 residues. The CDR3 region has the DNA TGTGCCATCTCGACAGTGAGGGGCACTGAAGCTTTCTTT. The encoded protein is CAISTVRGTEAFF.

V and J are TRBV7-9 and TRBJ2-2; TRBD1 is a possible D gene (5 bases). V was trimmed by 5 bases and J by 6 bases, leaving 19 bases between them. The CDR3 extends over 16 amino acids. CDR1 is SEHNR and CDR2 is FQNEAQ in the germline V gene (reference sequence). The CDR3 is CASSRGNQGSAGELFF. As DNA, the CDR3 is TGTGCCAGCAGCCGCGGAAATCAGGGTTCGGCCGGGGAGCTGTTTTTT. The entire variable domain, with the rest obtained from reference TRBV7-9 and TRBJ2-2, is as follows: DTGVSQNPRHKITKRGQNVTFRCDPISEHNRLYWYRQTLGQGPEFLTYFQNEAQLEKSRLLSDRFSAERPKGSFSTLEIQRTEQGDSAMYLCASSRGNQGSAGELFFGEGSRLTVL.

This clonotype was observed a handful of times. This probably arose from a read error, given a far larger clone one base away. The V call is TRBV24-1, the J call TRBJ2-1; 7 positions agree with TRBD1. Germline trimming cut 1 base from V and 10 bases from J; bases unmatched to any gene: 15. Per the germline V gene, CDR1 is KGHDR and CDR2 is SFDVKD. The CDR3 length is 17 residues. In nucleotides, the CDR3 is TGTGCCACCAGTGATTTACTGGGACAGATCCTTTCCTACGAGCAGTTCTTC. Its protein product is CATSDLLGQILSYEQFF.

The rearrangement links TRBV20-1 to TRBJ2-3, with TRBD2 matching over 14 bases. The V gene's germline CDR1 is DFQATT and CDR2 SNEGSKA (reference sequence). Unmatched junction bases numbered 15, after V lost 6 bases and J lost 4 bases. The CDR3 length is 18 residues. The CDR3 sequence is CSASPGQGLAGAPDTQYF. The CDR3 nucleotides are TGCAGTGCCTCCCCCGGACAGGGACTAGCGGGAGCTCCAGATACGCAGTATTTT.

The chain recombines TRBV7-8 with TRBJ1-1; no clear D gene. This CDR3 has 14 residues. V was trimmed by 2 bases and J by 1 base, leaving 8 bases between them. The germline V gene has CDR1 SGHVS and CDR2 FQNEAQ. The CDR3 bases are TGTGCCAGCAGCTTAAGGCCAGGGAACACTGAAGCTTTCTTT. Translating it yields CASSLRPGNTEAFF.

This clonotype was recorded at least ten times. For the CDR3, the DNA is TGTGCCAGCAGATGGACTAGCGGGTCCTACAATGAGCAGTTCTTC. Protein: CASRWTSGSYNEQFF. The chain recombines TRBV12-3 or TRBV12-4 with TRBJ2-1; 11 nucleotides align to TRBD2. V lost 6 bases and J lost 1; bases outside the gene matches: 2. There are 15 residues in the CDR3.

This clonotype came up many times. The rearrangement uses TRBV20-1 and TRBJ2-7, with D hard to call. This CDR3 contains 10 residues. Germline values: CDR1 DFQATT, CDR2 SNEGSKA (reference sequence). The V end was cut by 6 bases, the J end by 2 bases, with 5 bases between. CDR3 residues: CSAAAYEQYF. In nucleotides, the CDR3 is TGCAGTGCGGCGGCCTACGAGCAGTACTTC.

This clonotype was picked up many times. The chain has TRBV27 and TRBJ1-2, with 8 positions matching TRBD1. Germline CDR1 is MNHEY and CDR2 is SMNVEV (reference sequence). V shed 7 bases, J shed 5 bases, and the junction held 15 bases outside the gene matches. This CDR3 contains 16 residues. CDR3 sequence: CASKFAGTGKLYGYTF. The CDR3 region has the DNA TGTGCCAGCAAATTTGCCGGGACAGGCAAGTTGTATGGCTACACCTTC.

This chain links TRBV5-6 with TRBJ2-7; 10 bases match TRBD1. CDR1 and CDR2 (germline): SGHDT, YYEEEE. After removal of 0 bases from V and 5 bases from J, the junction contained 8 bases not matched to a gene. The CDR3 is made up of 16 amino acids. The CDR3 bases are TGTGCCAGCAGCTTGGCCGGGACAGGGGTCGGTGACGAGCAGTACTTC. The encoded protein is CASSLAGTGVGDEQYF.

This clonotype showed up many times. V usage is TRBV11-3 and J usage is TRBJ1-1; no clear D gene. The CDR3 is 14 residues long. V was cut by 6 bases and J by 0 bases, with 11 bases left in between. Germline values: CDR1 SGHNT, CDR2 YENEEA. DNA for the CDR3: TGTGCCAGCAGGTTTACTATATTGAACACTGAAGCTTTCTTT. It encodes CASRFTILNTEAFF.

The chain combines TRBV20-1 with TRBJ2-1; TRBD2 agrees at 9 bases. This CDR3 is 16 amino acids long. Trimming took 3 bases from V and 9 from J; bases not matched to a gene: 15. Per the germline V gene, CDR1 is DFQATT and CDR2 is SNEGSKA (reference sequence). CDR3: CSASPLFLAGGREQFF. As DNA, the CDR3 is TGCAGTGCTAGTCCCCTCTTCCTGGCGGGGGGGCGTGAGCAGTTCTTC.

This clonotype was picked up many times. The chain employs TRBV15 and TRBJ2-3; D is possibly TRBD1 (6 bases). Germline assignment: CDR1 LNHNV and CDR2 YYDKDF (reference sequence). The CDR3 is 15 residues long. Trimming pared 1 base from V and 8 bases from J, leaving 16 bases between. This CDR3 reads CATSRARTDPRTQYF. The CDR3 DNA reads TGTGCCACCAGCAGAGCTCGGACAGACCCACGTACGCAGTATTTT. The whole variable domain, remainder taken from reference TRBV15 and TRBJ2-3, is DAMVIQNPRYQVTQFGKPVTLSCSQTLNHNVMYWYQQKSSQAPKLLFHYYDKDFNNEADTPDNFQSRRPNTSFCFLDIRSPGLGDTAMYLCATSRARTDPRTQYFGPGTRLTVL.

This clonotype was counted between two and nine times. J is TRBJ2-7 and V is TRBV27; TRBD2 agrees at 13 bases. The V gene end was trimmed by 5 bases and the J gene end by 6 bases; junction bases not matched to a gene: 7. Looked up from germline, CDR1 is MNHEY and CDR2 is SMNVEV (reference sequence). CDR3 size: 15 residues. The DNA for the CDR3 is TGTGCCAGCAGTCAAACGGGACTAGCGGGATTCGAGCAGTACTTC. Amino acid sequence: CASSQTGLAGFEQYF.

This clonotype appeared many times. The chain couples TRBV27 to TRBJ2-3; D is possibly TRBD1 or TRBD2 (5 bases each). Germline lookup yields CDR1 MNHEY and CDR2 SMNVEV (reference sequence). Deletions cut 8 bases from V and 2 bases from J, with 17 bases between. The CDR3 is made up of 15 amino acids. CDR3 sequence (DNA): TGTGCCAGCGGACGTACTAGACAGACCACAGATACGCAGTATTTT. Its protein is CASGRTRQTTDTQYF.

This chain uses TRBV14 with TRBJ2-7; TRBD1 agrees at 7 bases. The CDR3 is 15 residues long. J was trimmed by 3 bases and V by 1 base; bases with no gene match: 6. The germline CDR1 and CDR2 sequences are SGHDN and FVKESK. CDR3 DNA: TGTGCCAGCAGCCAAGGTACAGGGGCCGGCTACGAGCAGTACTTC. Translated, it gives CASSQGTGAGYEQYF. Supplemented by reference TRBV14 and TRBJ2-7, the full variable domain reads EAGVTQFPSHSVIEKGQTVTLRCDPISGHDNLYWYRRVMGKEIKFLLHFVKESKQDESGMPNNRFLAERTGGTYSTLKVQPAELEDSGVYFCASSQGTGAGYEQYFGPGTRLTVT.

The chain has TRBV11-3 and TRBJ2-2, with D perhaps TRBD1 (7 bases). Germline loops: CDR1 SGHNT, CDR2 YENEEA. CDR3 length: 16 residues. V was shortened by 1 base and J by 7 bases, with 16 bases between the two germline ends. This CDR3 reads CASSLGRGRNIGELFF. CDR3 in DNA: TGTGCCAGCAGCTTAGGGAGGGGGCGTAATATCGGGGAGCTGTTTTTT.

The chain combines TRBV5-1 with TRBJ2-7; D could derive from TRBD1 or TRBD2 (5 bases each). CDR3 size: 16 residues. V shed 4 bases and J shed 0 bases, with 17 bases lying between them. The germline V gene encodes CDR1 SGHRS and CDR2 YFSETQ. The CDR3 is CASSPVWGSLSYEQYF. Here the CDR3 DNA reads TGCGCCAGCAGCCCGGTTTGGGGGAGCCTCTCCTACGAGCAGTACTTC.

The chain uses TRBV29-1 and TRBJ1-2, with no clear D. Germline-derived CDR1 and CDR2 are SQVTM and ANQGSEA. V was shortened by 0 bases and J by 0 bases, with 11 bases between the two germline ends. The CDR3 loop spans 15 amino acids. The CDR3 region is CSVEDLAPANYGYTF. The CDR3 nucleotides are TGCAGCGTTGAAGATCTAGCGCCAGCTAACTATGGCTACACCTTC.